This T cell receptor (beta chain) was captured in a study of blood T cell repertoires in COVID-19. Participants spanned ages about 18 to 100 years and resided in over 20 US areas. Participants reported their clinical history, and cohort assignment relied on those reports. Per the germline V gene, CDR1 is KGHSH and CDR2 is LQKENI. The V end was cut by 4 bases, the J end by 2 bases, with 9 bases between. This CDR3 has 14 amino acids. Assay used: immunoSEQ multiplex PCR; TCRdb lists only in-frame clones, some missing. The repertoire consists of about 190,000 clones, with roughly 83% occurring once and the leading ten covering roughly 3.2%.

V usage is TRBV18 and J usage is TRBJ1-5, with a possible D match to TRBD1 (6 bases). The TCR comes from a woman aged 25 to 45 who had recovered from COVID-19. The sequencing sample was made of PBMCs or T cells enriched from blood (not recorded which). The chain's CDR3 is CASSLAGGNQPQHF. As DNA, the CDR3 is TGTGCCAGCTCACTGGCAGGGGGCAATCAGCCCCAGCATTTT.